This T cell receptor (beta chain) was sequenced for a study of T cell responses to AZD1222 COVID-19 vaccine. General study findings and limits: Recipients of AZD1222 seropositive at baseline numbered only 6 or 7. Among spike-specific TCRs, nearly half reportedly target unmutated variant regions. Sampled repertoires all dated from after the peak T cell response. Among the donors, most were white British and more were female, and clonal diversity was possibly underestimated.

This clone was detected once. As yet, its antigen is unknown. Only in-frame clones appear in the TCRdb table, and some are missing; sequencing was by immunoSEQ multiplex PCR. The sample records some 75,000 clones, around nine tenths being singletons. This clonotype originated in an adult in good health. The sample here was peripheral blood, taken on day 0 of AZD1222 vaccination.

The DNA of the CDR3 is TGTGCCAGCAGCCAGAGCAGGGGGAACACTGAAGCTTTCTTT. Protein: CASSQSRGNTEAFF. This chain connects TRBV7-2 to TRBJ1-1; the D gene is possibly TRBD1 (6 bases). Trimming took 5 bases from V and 1 from J, leaving 11 bases between them. CDR1 and CDR2 (germline): SGHTA, FQGNSA. The CDR3 extends over 14 amino acids. Full variable domain (missing parts from reference TRBV7-2 and TRBJ1-1): GAGVSQSPSNKVTEKGKDVELRCDPISGHTALYWYRQSLGQGLEFLIYFQGNSAPDKSGLPSDRFSAERTGGSVSTLTIQRTQQEDSAVYLCASSQSRGNTEAFFGQGTRLTVV.